The 3 T cell receptor beta chains listed next were all sequenced from one sample in a study of T-cell reconstitution after alpha-beta-depleted transplantation in children. It was with unique molecular identifiers that the TCRbeta library was prepared. TCRdb recomputed calls from the PCR reads with MiXCR, one row per CDR3 protein. The sample consists of some 830,000 distinct CDR3 sequences, around 15% of them appearing once. Specimen: PBMCs, mostly from graft donor cells, collected 360 days after TCRalphabeta/CD19-depleted stem cell transplant. The receptors come from a male patient aged 10 to 17 who had a stem cell transplant for acute lymphoblastic leukemia, so the T cells may come from the graft donor.

This clonotype was detected only a few times. This chain uses TRBV27 with TRBJ2-3; 8 nucleotides agree with TRBD2. The ends lost 10 bases at V and 0 bases at J; junction bases unmatched: 15. The germline V gene encodes CDR1 MNHEY and CDR2 SMNVEV (reference sequence). The CDR3 loop spans 17 amino acids. The CDR3 region is CAIGGGLGTPSTDTQYF. CDR3 DNA sequence: TGTGCCATCGGGGGGGGTCTAGGGACACCGAGCACAGATACGCAGTATTTT.

The V gene is TRBV19, the J gene TRBJ1-5, with D hard to call. Trimming shortened V by 4 bases and J by 0 bases, and 7 bases separated the two germline ends. Looked up from germline, CDR1 is LNHDA and CDR2 is SQIVND (reference sequence). CDR3 length equals 14 residues. CDR3 in amino acids: CASSNPDSNQPQHF. The CDR3, as DNA: TGTGCCAGTAGTAATCCGGATAGCAATCAGCCCCAGCATTTT.

This clonotype was observed at least ten times. The chain recombines TRBV4-1 with TRBJ2-3; D is unresolved. CDR3 length: 19 residues. Germline V gene lookup returns CDR1 MGHRA and CDR2 YSYEKL. Trimming shortened V by 0 bases and J by 0 bases, and 19 bases separated the two germline ends. The CDR3: CASSQDPSRTAASTDTQYF. The CDR3 DNA reads as TGCGCCAGCAGCCAAGATCCCAGCAGGACGGCAGCTAGCACAGATACGCAGTATTTT.